This TCR beta chain was obtained from a study of blood T cell repertoires in COVID-19. Study overall: Material from acute and convalescent COVID-19 was sourced from the United States, Italy and Spain. The analysed material was cDNA or gDNA that came from T cells, B-cell-depleted T cells, or PBMCs.

CDR3 size: 13 residues. V was pared by 0 bases and J by 5 bases, with 7 bases between. Looked up from germline, CDR1 is MGHDK and CDR2 is SYGVNS. As handled by the study authors: Amplified reference gene primers provided the basis for estimating nucleated cell counts. Using immunoSEQ multiplex PCR, the repertoire was profiled, and TCRdb retains in-frame clones only, with some absent. That table gives V, J and clone size, and the DNA gave D and trimming. The table records some 200,000 clones, roughly 88% of them present only once. Sequenced input: peripheral blood. The source of this sequence is a man aged 50-60 years with active or convalescent COVID-19. The gene calls are TRBV25-1 and TRBJ2-5; D possibly corresponds to TRBD2 (6 bases). CDR3 sequence reads: CASSEYGGETQYF. The CDR3 bases are TGTGCCAGCAGTGAATATGGGGGGGAGACCCAGTACTTC.